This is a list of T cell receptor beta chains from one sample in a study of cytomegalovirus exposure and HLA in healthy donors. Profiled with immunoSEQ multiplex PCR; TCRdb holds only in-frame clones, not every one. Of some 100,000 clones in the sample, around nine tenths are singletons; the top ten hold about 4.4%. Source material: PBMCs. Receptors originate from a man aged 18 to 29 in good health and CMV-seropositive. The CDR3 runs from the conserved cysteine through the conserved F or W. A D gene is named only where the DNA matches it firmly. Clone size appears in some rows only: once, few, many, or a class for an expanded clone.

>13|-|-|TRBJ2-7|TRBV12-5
CASGLDTSYEQYF
TGTGCTAGTGGTTTGGACACCTCCTACGAGCAGTACTTC
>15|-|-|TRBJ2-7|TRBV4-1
CASSQDRNPRDEQYF
TGCGCCAGCAGCCAAGATCGGAATCCCCGGGATGAGCAGTACTTC
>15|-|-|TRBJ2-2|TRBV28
CASKGGPANTGELFF
TGTGCCAGCAAAGGCGGTCCGGCGAACACCGGGGAGCTGTTTTTT
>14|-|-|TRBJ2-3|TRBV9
CASSGLRDTDTQYF
TGTGCCAGCAGCGGACTGAGGGACACAGATACGCAGTATTTT
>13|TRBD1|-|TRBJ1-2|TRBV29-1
CSVEDRGHRGYTF
TGCAGCGTTGAGGACAGGGGGCATCGTGGCTACACCTTC
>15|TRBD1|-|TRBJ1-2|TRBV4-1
CASSQDLSDRGGYTF
TGCGCCAGCAGCCAAGATTTATCGGACAGGGGTGGCTACACCTTC
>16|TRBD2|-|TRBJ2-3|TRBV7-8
CASSSPGLLSTDTQYF
TGTGCCAGCAGCTCCCCGGGACTACTTAGCACAGATACGCAGTATTTT
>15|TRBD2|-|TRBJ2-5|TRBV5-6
CASSLTSGGPETQYF
TGTGCCAGCAGCTTGACTAGCGGGGGTCCAGAGACCCAGTACTTC
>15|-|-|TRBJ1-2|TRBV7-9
CASSPGVEANYGYTF
TGTGCCAGCAGCCCTGGAGTCGAAGCTAACTATGGCTACACCTTC
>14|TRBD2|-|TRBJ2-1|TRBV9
CASSDGTTGDEQFF
TGTGCCAGCAGCGATGGGACTACAGGCGATGAGCAGTTCTTC
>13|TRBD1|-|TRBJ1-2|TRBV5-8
CASSGDRGSGYTF
TGTGCCAGCAGCGGGGACAGGGGAAGTGGCTACACCTTC
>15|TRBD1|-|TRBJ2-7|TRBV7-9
CASTALGTGQQEQYF
TGTGCCAGCACTGCCCTGGGGACAGGTCAACAAGAGCAGTACTTC
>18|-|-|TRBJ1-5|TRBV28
CASSFPRGGIYSNQPQHF
TGTGCCAGCAGTTTCCCGCGGGGAGGTATTTATAGCAATCAGCCCCAGCATTTT
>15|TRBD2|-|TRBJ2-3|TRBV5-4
CASSNRGGVTDTQYF
TGTGCCAGCAGCAACCGGGGGGGGGTCACAGATACGCAGTATTTT
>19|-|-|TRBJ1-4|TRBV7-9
CASSPPSWTPVATNEKLFF
TGTGCCAGCAGCCCTCCATCCTGGACACCTGTAGCAACTAATGAAAAACTGTTTTTT
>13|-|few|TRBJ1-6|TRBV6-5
CASSEAETSKVHF
TGTGCCAGCAGTGAAGCCGAGACTAGCAAGGTCCACTTT
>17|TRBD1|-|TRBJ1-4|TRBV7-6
CASSLLQPPTGFEKLFF
TGTGCCAGCAGCTTACTACAGCCCCCGACAGGGTTTGAAAAACTGTTTTTT
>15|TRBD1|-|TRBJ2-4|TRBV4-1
CASSQPRDRENIQYF
TGCGCCAGCAGCCAGCCTCGGGACAGAGAGAACATTCAGTACTTC
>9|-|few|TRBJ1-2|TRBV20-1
CSAPRGYTF
TGCAGTGCTCCCCGGGGCTACACCTTC
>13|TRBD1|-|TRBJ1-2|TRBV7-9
CASSSNRGNGYTF
TGTGCCAGCAGCTCCAACAGGGGTAATGGCTACACCTTC
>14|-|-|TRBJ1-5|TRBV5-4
CASSLGGRDQPQHF
TGTGCCAGCAGCTTGGGAGGTCGAGATCAGCCCCAGCATTTT
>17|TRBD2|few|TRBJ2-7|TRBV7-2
CASSPSLGRGGSYEQYF
TGTGCCAGCAGCCCAAGCCTGGGGCGGGGGGGTTCCTACGAGCAGTACTTC
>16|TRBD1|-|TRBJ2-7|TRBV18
CASSQQTGKGVREQYF
TGTGCCAGCTCACAGCAGACAGGGAAGGGGGTTCGCGAGCAGTACTTC
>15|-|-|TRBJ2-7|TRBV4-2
CASNPGRGDSYEQYF
TGTGCCAGCAACCCTGGGAGGGGGGATAGCTACGAGCAGTACTTC
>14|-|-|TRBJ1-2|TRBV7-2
CASSLGAGEYGYTF
TGTGCCAGCAGCTTAGGAGCAGGGGAATATGGCTACACCTTC
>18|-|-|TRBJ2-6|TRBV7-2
CASSSLGTPNSGANVLTF
TGTGCCAGCAGCTCACTCGGGACACCGAATTCTGGGGCCAACGTCCTGACTTTC
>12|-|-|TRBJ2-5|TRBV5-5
CASRRDSETQYF
TGTGCCAGCCGGAGGGACTCAGAGACCCAGTACTTC
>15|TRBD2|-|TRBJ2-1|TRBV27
CASSERLAHFNEQFF
TGTGCCAGCAGTGAGAGACTAGCGCATTTCAATGAGCAGTTCTTC
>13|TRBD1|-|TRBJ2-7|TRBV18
CASSTRTGDEQYF
TGTGCCAGCTCAACGAGGACAGGGGACGAGCAGTACTTC
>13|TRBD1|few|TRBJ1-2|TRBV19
CASSRGQGVGYTF
TGTGCCAGTAGTAGAGGACAGGGTGTGGGCTACACCTTC
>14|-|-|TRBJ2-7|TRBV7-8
CASSFRESNFEQYF
TGTGCCAGCAGCTTCAGGGAAAGTAACTTCGAGCAGTACTTC
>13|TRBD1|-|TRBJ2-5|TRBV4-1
CASSGTDQETQYF
TGCGCCAGCAGCGGGACAGACCAAGAGACCCAGTACTTC
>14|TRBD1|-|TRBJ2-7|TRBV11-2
CASSLGDRDYEQYF
TGTGCCAGCAGCCTCGGGGACAGGGACTACGAGCAGTACTTC
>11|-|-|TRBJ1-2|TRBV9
CASSSGSGYTF
TGTGCCAGCAGCTCGGGGTCTGGCTACACCTTC
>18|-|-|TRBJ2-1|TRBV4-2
CASSQLGAGTHNYNEQFF
TGTGCCAGCAGCCAGCTTGGAGCCGGGACTCATAACTACAATGAGCAGTTCTTC
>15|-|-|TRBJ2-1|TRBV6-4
CASSDRGDRSNEQFF
TGTGCCAGCAGTGACCGGGGGGACAGGTCGAATGAGCAGTTCTTC
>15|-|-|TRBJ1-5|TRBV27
CASKPGVISSQPQHF
TGTGCCAGCAAACCAGGGGTGATCTCCAGCCAGCCCCAGCATTTT
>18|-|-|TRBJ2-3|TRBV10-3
CAISEPTQSGITTDTQYF
TGTGCCATCAGTGAGCCCACTCAATCCGGGATAACGACAGATACGCAGTATTTT
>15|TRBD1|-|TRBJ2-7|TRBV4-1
CASSLDRGRDYEQYF
TGCGCCAGCAGCCTAGACAGGGGACGAGATTACGAGCAGTACTTC
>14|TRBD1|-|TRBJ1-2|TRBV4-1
CASSVPGQVYGYTF
TGCGCCAGCAGCGTCCCGGGACAGGTCTATGGCTACACCTTC
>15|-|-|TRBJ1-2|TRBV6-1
CASSAQGFSNYGYTF
TGTGCCAGCAGTGCGCAGGGGTTCTCTAACTATGGCTACACCTTC
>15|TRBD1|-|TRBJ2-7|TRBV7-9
CASSSGQGVGDEQYF
TGTGCCAGCAGCTCCGGACAGGGCGTGGGGGACGAGCAGTACTTC
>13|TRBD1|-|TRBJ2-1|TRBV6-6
CASSPDRAHTKFF
TGTGCCAGCAGTCCCGACAGGGCTCACACCAAGTTCTTC
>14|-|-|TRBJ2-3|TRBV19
CASTGPGDTDTQYF
TGTGCCAGTACCGGCCCGGGGGACACAGATACGCAGTATTTT
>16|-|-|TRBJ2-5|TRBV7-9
CASSLAGRGFGETQYF
TGTGCCAGCAGCTTAGCGGGCAGGGGATTTGGAGAGACCCAGTACTTC
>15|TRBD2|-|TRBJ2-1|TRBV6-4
CASSAGGNSYNEQFF
TGTGCCAGCAGTGCGGGGGGGAACTCCTACAATGAGCAGTTCTTC
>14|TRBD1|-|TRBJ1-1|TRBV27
CASSTGQGRTEAFF
TGTGCCAGCAGTACAGGACAGGGGAGAACTGAAGCTTTCTTT
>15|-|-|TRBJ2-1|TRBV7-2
CASSELSGTYNEQFF
TGTGCCAGCAGCGAACTATCAGGGACCTACAATGAGCAGTTCTTC
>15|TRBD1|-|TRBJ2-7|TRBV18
CASSPPTGFSYEQYF
TGTGCCAGCTCACCGCCGACAGGGTTTTCCTACGAGCAGTACTTC
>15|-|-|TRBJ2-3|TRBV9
CASSVSLSLSDTQYF
TGTGCCAGCAGCGTCTCCTTGTCCCTTTCAGATACGCAGTATTTT
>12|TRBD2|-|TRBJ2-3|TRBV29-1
CSPHRGGDTQYF
TGCAGCCCACACCGCGGGGGAGATACGCAGTATTTT
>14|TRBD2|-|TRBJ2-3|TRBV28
CASTTSGSTDTQYF
TGTGCCAGCACAACTAGCGGGAGCACAGATACGCAGTATTTT
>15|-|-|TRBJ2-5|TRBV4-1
CASSQDPGFKETQYF
TGCGCCAGCAGCCAAGATCCAGGGTTTAAAGAGACCCAGTACTTC